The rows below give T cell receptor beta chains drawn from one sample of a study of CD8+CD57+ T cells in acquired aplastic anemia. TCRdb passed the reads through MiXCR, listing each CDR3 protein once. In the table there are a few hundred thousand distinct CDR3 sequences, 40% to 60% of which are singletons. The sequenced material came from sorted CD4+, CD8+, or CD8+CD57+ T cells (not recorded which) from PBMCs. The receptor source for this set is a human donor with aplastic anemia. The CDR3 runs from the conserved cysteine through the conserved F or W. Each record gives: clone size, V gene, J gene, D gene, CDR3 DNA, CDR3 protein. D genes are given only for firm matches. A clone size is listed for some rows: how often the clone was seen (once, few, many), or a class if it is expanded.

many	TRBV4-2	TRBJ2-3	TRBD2	TGTGCCAGCAGCCAAGGTACTAGCGGGGGCTACACAGATACGCAGTATTTT	CASSQGTSGGYTDTQYF
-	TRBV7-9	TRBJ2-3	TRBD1	TGTGCCAGCAGGTCCCCCGGGACAGGGACAGATACGCAGTATTTT	CASRSPGTGTDTQYF
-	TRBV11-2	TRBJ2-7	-	TGTGCCGGCAGCTTAGAAGGGAGCTCCTACGAGCAGTACTTC	CAGSLEGSSYEQYF
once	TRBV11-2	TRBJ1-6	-	TGTGCCAGCAGCTTAGCGGGATCCGGAGATTCACCCCTCCACTTT	CASSLAGSGDSPLHF
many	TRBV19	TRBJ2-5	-	TGTGCCAGTAGTGCGCTTTCGGGGGCTGGGGAGACCCAGTACTTC	CASSALSGAGETQYF
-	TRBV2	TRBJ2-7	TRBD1	TGTGCCAGCATTATGACAGGGGACCACGAGCAGTACTTC	CASIMTGDHEQYF
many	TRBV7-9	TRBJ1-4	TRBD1	TGTGCCAGCAGCTTATTTGGGGACAGTGGTGAAAAACTGTTTTTT	CASSLFGDSGEKLFF
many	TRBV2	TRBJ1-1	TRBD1	TGTGCCAGCAGGGGGGGACAGTCCCCGAAGACTGAAGCTTTCTTT	CASRGGQSPKTEAFF
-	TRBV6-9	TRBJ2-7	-	TGTGCCAGCAGTGAAGCGGGACATTCCTACGAGCAGTACTTC	CASSEAGHSYEQYF
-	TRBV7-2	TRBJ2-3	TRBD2	TGTGCCAGCAGCTTGGGCCTCAGCGGGGGGGCAACAGATACGCAGTATTTT	CASSLGLSGGATDTQYF
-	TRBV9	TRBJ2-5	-	TGTGCCAGCAGCGTAGCTCGGGGAGCTTGGGAGACCCAGTACTTC	CASSVARGAWETQYF
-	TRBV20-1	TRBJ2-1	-	TGCAGTGCTAGAGGGAAGGAGGGGGCCGGGCATGAGCAGTTCTTC	CSARGKEGAGHEQFF
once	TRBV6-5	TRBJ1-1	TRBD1	TGTGCCAGCAGTCCCCCCGCGACAGGGAACGCTTTCTTT	CASSPPATGNAFF
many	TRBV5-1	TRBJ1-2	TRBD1	TGCGCCAGCAGCCAGGGACAGCTTTTCTATGGCTACACCTTC	CASSQGQLFYGYTF
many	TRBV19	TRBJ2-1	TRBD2	TGTGCCAGTCGCCCGCAGGGAGGGTATGATGAGCAGTTCTTC	CASRPQGGYDEQFF
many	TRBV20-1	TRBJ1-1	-	TGCAGTGCTAGGGAGGATAGGAACACTGAAGCTTTCTTT	CSAREDRNTEAFF
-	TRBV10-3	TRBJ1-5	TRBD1	TGTGCCAGCGGGGCGACAGGGAATCGAAATAGCAATCAGCCCCAGCATTTT	CASGATGNRNSNQPQHF